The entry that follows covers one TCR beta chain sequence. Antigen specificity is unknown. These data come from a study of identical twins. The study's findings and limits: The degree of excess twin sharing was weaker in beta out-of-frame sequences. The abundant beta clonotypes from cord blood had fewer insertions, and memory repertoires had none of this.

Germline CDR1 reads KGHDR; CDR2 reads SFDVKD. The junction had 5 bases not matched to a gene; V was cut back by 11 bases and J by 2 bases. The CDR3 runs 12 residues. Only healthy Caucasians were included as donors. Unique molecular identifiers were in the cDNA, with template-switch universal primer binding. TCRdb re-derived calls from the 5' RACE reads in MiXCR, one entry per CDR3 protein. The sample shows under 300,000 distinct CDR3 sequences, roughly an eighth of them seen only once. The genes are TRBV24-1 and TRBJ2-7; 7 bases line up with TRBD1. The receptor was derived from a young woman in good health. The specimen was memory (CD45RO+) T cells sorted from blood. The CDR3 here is CAIKQGTYEQYF. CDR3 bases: TGTGCCATCAAACAGGGGACCTACGAGCAGTACTTC.